Each of the 27 T cell receptor beta chains below was sequenced from the same sample in a study of T-cell memory formation after mild COVID-19. TCRdb independently ran MiXCR on the 5' RACE reads; one entry per CDR3 protein. The table includes 150,000 to 200,000 distinct CDR3 sequences, 10% to 15% detected once. Sequenced: PBMCs or a T cell subset sorted from them (not recorded which). The receptors were sampled from a man between 18 and 35 years old who had mild COVID-19 (a few samples of this study predate the infection). Cell type and time point are not known.

This clonotype was detected many times. The chain uses TRBV5-1 and TRBJ1-1; D remains ambiguous. Germline V gene lookup returns CDR1 SGHRS and CDR2 YFSETQ. Trimming took off 6 bases at V and 4 bases at J, with 19 bases between the two ends. The CDR3 has 15 residues. The CDR3 loop reads CASTLGTVLSTEAFF. In DNA, the CDR3 is TGCGCCAGCACCCTTGGCACTGTATTAAGCACTGAAGCTTTCTTT.

This clonotype showed up just a few times. The rearrangement joins TRBV25-1 to TRBJ1-1; no clear D. Germline V lookup: CDR1 MGHDK, CDR2 SYGVNS. Trimming left V 1 base short and J 4 bases short, with 13 bases between. This CDR3 has 15 residues. CDR3 sequence (DNA): TGTGCCAGCAGTGAATTCCATGGGAGAGTCACTGAAGCTTTCTTT. Translated, it gives CASSEFHGRVTEAFF.

This clonotype was counted only a few times. The chain joins TRBV4-1 to TRBJ2-1; D could derive from TRBD1 or TRBD2 (5 bases each). The CDR3 contains 12 residues. Trimming pared 3 bases from V and 11 bases from J, leaving 11 bases between. Germline V gene data show CDR1 as MGHRA and CDR2 as YSYEKL. CDR3 residues: CASSHAGAKQFF. In DNA, the CDR3 is TGCGCCAGCAGCCACGCCGGGGCAAAGCAGTTCTTC.

The chain recombines TRBV5-5 with TRBJ1-5, with 7 positions matching TRBD1. In germline, CDR1 is SGHKS, CDR2 YYEKEE (reference sequence). J was trimmed by 4 bases and V by 4 bases; bases with no gene match: 14. The CDR3 is 17 residues long. The CDR3 DNA sequence: TGTGCCAGCAGCCGTCGGTACGAGGGGGCGCGAAATCAGCCCCAGCATTTT. Protein: CASSRRYEGARNQPQHF.

This clonotype was seen a handful of times. The chain couples TRBV7-3 to TRBJ1-4; 8 nucleotides match TRBD1. The germline V gene has CDR1 SGHTA and CDR2 FQGTGA. V gave up 3 bases and J gave up 0 bases; unmatched junction bases: 6. CDR3 length equals 17 residues. The DNA of the CDR3 is TGTGCCAGCAGCTTGAGGCAGGGGGCTACAACTAATGAAAAACTGTTTTTT. Amino acid sequence: CASSLRQGATTNEKLFF.

This clonotype was counted only a few times. One end of the junction fails to match germline, which may point to a read error. The genes are TRBV7-2 and TRBJ1-6; 9 nucleotides match TRBD1. CDR1 is SGHTA, CDR2 FQGNSA, per germline. This CDR3 is built from 15 residues. DNA of the CDR3: TGTGCCAGCAGCCTAGCCGGGACAGGGAGGTCACCCCTCCACTTT. Its translation is CASSLAGTGRSPLHF.

The rearrangement links TRBV7-3 to TRBJ2-1; TRBD1 aligns across 8 bases. Germline assignment: CDR1 SGHTA and CDR2 FQGTGA. The CDR3 length is 16 residues. The junction had 10 bases not matched to a gene; V was cut back by 5 bases and J by 4 bases. For the CDR3, the DNA is TGTGCCAGCAGCCTCGATCCGAGACAGGGGTACAATGAGCAGTTCTTC. Translation: CASSLDPRQGYNEQFF. Combining the CDR3 with reference TRBV7-3 and TRBJ2-1 gives the whole variable domain GAGVSQTPSNKVTEKGKYVELRCDPISGHTALYWYRQSLGQGPEFLIYFQGTGAADDSGLPNDRFFAVRPEGSVSTLKIQRTERGDSAVYLCASSLDPRQGYNEQFFGPGTRLTVL.

The chain couples TRBV27 to TRBJ2-2; D tentatively reads TRBD1 or TRBD2 (6 bases each). This CDR3 contains 14 residues. V was cut by 6 bases and J by 5 bases, with 13 bases left in between. Germline V CDR1 and CDR2: MNHEY, SMNVEV (reference sequence). As DNA, the CDR3 is TGTGCCAGCAGGGAGGGGGTGGGGACCGGGGAGCTGTTTTTT. It yields the protein CASREGVGTGELFF.

A note on this clonotype: The conserved final phenylalanine or tryptophan is absent from the CDR3, which likely points to a read error. The V and J genes are TRBV4-2 and TRBJ1-2; weak D call: TRBD1 (5 bases). The CDR3 is 15 amino acids. CDR1 and CDR2 from the germline V gene are LGHNA and YNFKEQ. Trimming left V 3 bases short and J 3 bases short, with 14 bases between. CDR3 region: CASSQESTEYYGYTL. The CDR3 bases are TGTGCCAGCAGCCAGGAATCGACAGAGTACTATGGCTACACCTTA.

The sample holds a few counts of this clonotype. The chain uses TRBV5-6 and TRBJ1-3; D not certain. CDR1 is SGHDT and CDR2 is YYEEEE in the germline V gene. The CDR3 consists of 14 residues. Trimming removed 0 bases at V and 2 bases at J, with 6 bases between. The DNA of the CDR3 is TGTGCCAGCAGCTTGGAAGGGCCTGGAAACACCATATATTTT. It yields the protein CASSLEGPGNTIYF.

This clonotype was counted between two and nine times. The chain has TRBV10-1 and TRBJ1-5; unclear D gene. V lost 1 base to trimming and J lost 5 bases, with 3 bases between them. Germline CDR1 WNHNN, CDR2 SYGVQD (reference sequence). This CDR3 has 12 amino acids. The CDR3, as DNA: TGCGCCAGCAGTGAGTTCGATCAGCCCCAGCATTTT. The encoded protein is CASSEFDQPQHF.

This clonotype was recorded a few times. The chain combines TRBV11-3 with TRBJ2-1, with D perhaps TRBD1 or TRBD2 (6 bases each). Trimming pared 0 bases from V and 8 bases from J, leaving 8 bases between. The CDR3 has 13 amino acids. CDR1 SGHNT and CDR2 YENEEA come from the germline V gene. In nucleotides, the CDR3 is TGTGCCAGCAGCTTAGAAAGGGGGGATGAGCAGTTCTTC. Protein sequence: CASSLERGDEQFF. The whole variable domain, filled in from reference TRBV11-3 and TRBJ2-1, reads EAGVVQSPRYKIIEKKQPVAFWCNPISGHNTLYWYLQNLGQGPELLIRYENEEAVDDSQLPKDRFSAERLKGVDSTLKIQPAELGDSAVYLCASSLERGDEQFFGPGTRLTVL.

This clonotype was detected only once. V usage is TRBV18 and J usage is TRBJ1-1; D uncertain. Trimming took 7 bases from V and 5 from J, leaving 17 bases between them. The CDR3 sequence is 14 residues long. The germline V gene encodes CDR1 KGHSH and CDR2 LQKENI. The chain's CDR3 is CASFPLGMGTEAFF. CDR3 sequence (DNA): TGTGCCAGCTTCCCCCTCGGGATGGGGACTGAAGCTTTCTTT.

This clonotype has more than one count but fewer than ten. V is TRBV6-1 and J is TRBJ2-7; TRBD2 is a possible D gene (7 bases). Germline CDR1 and CDR2: MNHNS and SASEGT. The CDR3 contains 14 residues. V was shortened by 7 bases and J by 1 base, with 14 bases between the two germline ends. CDR3: CASTERDTSYEQYV. Here the CDR3 DNA reads TGTGCCAGCACCGAGCGGGACACTTCCTACGAGCAGTACGTC.

This clonotype was seen many times. The chain employs TRBV7-2 and TRBJ2-1; no definite D call. Per the germline V gene, CDR1 is SGHTA and CDR2 is FQGNSA. V shed 3 bases and J shed 5 bases, with 8 bases lying between them. This CDR3 comprises 13 residues. The CDR3 region is CASSFSRDNEQFF. CDR3 DNA: TGTGCCAGCAGCTTCTCCCGGGACAATGAGCAGTTCTTC.

This clonotype was observed many times. J is TRBJ1-1 and V is TRBV7-9; TRBD1 agrees at 10 bases. The CDR3 is 13 residues long. V gave up 3 bases and J gave up 5 bases; unmatched junction bases: 0. Germline V lookup: CDR1 SEHNR, CDR2 FQNEAQ (reference sequence). CDR3 protein: CASSLGQGTEAFF. CDR3 DNA: TGTGCCAGCAGCTTGGGACAGGGGACTGAAGCTTTCTTT.

This clonotype was picked up a small number of times. The genes are TRBV27 and TRBJ2-3, with a weak D call TRBD2 (5 bases). V lost 1 base to trimming and J lost 3 bases, with 11 bases between them. The V gene's germline CDR1 is MNHEY and CDR2 SMNVEV (reference sequence). CDR3 size: 15 residues. CDR3 residues: CASSLLPAETDTQYF. DNA of the CDR3: TGTGCCAGCAGTTTATTGCCAGCGGAGACAGATACGCAGTATTTT.

This chain joins TRBV28 and TRBJ2-5, with D possibly matching TRBD2 (6 bases). CDR3 length: 12 amino acids. V was trimmed by 5 bases and J by 4 bases, leaving 8 bases between them. The germline V gene has CDR1 MDHEN and CDR2 SYDVKM. CDR3 DNA sequence: TGTGCCAGCAGTCCAGCGGGAGAGACCCAGTACTTC. It codes for CASSPAGETQYF.

The sample holds a few counts of this clonotype. The chain uses TRBV9 and TRBJ2-3; 11 positions match TRBD1. This CDR3 is 16 amino acids long. Germline values: CDR1 SGDLS, CDR2 YYNGEE. The V gene end was trimmed by 4 bases and the J gene end by 5 bases; junction bases not matched to a gene: 9. The CDR3 DNA reads TGTGCCAGCAGCCCTCGGACAGGGGGCTACGGAGATACGCAGTATTTT. This codes for CASSPRTGGYGDTQYF.

V is TRBV11-2 and J is TRBJ2-2; 7 positions match TRBD1. The CDR3 totals 14 residues. J lost 5 bases, V lost 4 bases, and 4 bases had no gene match. CDR1 and CDR2 from the germline V gene are SGHAT and FQNNGV. The DNA of the CDR3 is TGTGCCAGCAGCTCCCAACAGGGGACCGGGGAGCTGTTTTTT. This encodes CASSSQQGTGELFF.

The J gene is TRBJ2-5, the V gene TRBV7-2; D might be TRBD1 (6 bases). CDR1 is SGHTA and CDR2 is FQGNSA in the germline V gene. The V gene lost 6 bases and the J gene lost 5 bases, with 13 bases spanning the gap. CDR3 length: 13 amino acids. CDR3 amino acids: CASRGAMKETQYF. CDR3 nucleotide sequence: TGTGCCAGCAGGGGGGCGATGAAGGAGACCCAGTACTTC.

V usage is TRBV5-1 and J usage is TRBJ2-4; D is uncertain. The germline V gene has CDR1 SGHRS and CDR2 YFSETQ. The CDR3 sequence is 14 residues long. Trimming pared 2 bases from V and 6 bases from J, leaving 12 bases between. CDR3 amino acids: CASSFGQDPNIQYF. The CDR3 DNA sequence: TGCGCCAGCAGCTTCGGCCAGGATCCAAACATTCAGTACTTC.

This clonotype has ten or more counts. V usage is TRBV5-1 and J usage is TRBJ1-2; no clear D. With 2 bases removed from V and 3 bases from J, the gap between germline ends came to 8 bases. Germline V gene data show CDR1 as SGHRS and CDR2 as YFSETQ. The CDR3 loop spans 13 amino acids. The CDR3 nucleotides are TGCGCCAGCAGCTTCACAGAGGACTATGGCTACACCTTC. Protein sequence: CASSFTEDYGYTF.

This chain uses TRBV7-9 with TRBJ1-6; the match to TRBD1 covers 8 bases. This CDR3 contains 15 residues. Losses at the gene ends were 3 bases for V and 13 bases for J; bases not matched to a gene: 11. Germline V gene sequence: CDR1 SEHNR, CDR2 FQNEAQ (reference sequence). The CDR3 DNA reads as TGTGCCAGCAGCTTCACCCTCAGGGGGCCAGGGCCCCTCCACTTT. Its protein is CASSFTLRGPGPLHF.

This clonotype was seen only a few times. The rearrangement uses TRBV28 and TRBJ1-2; unclear D gene. CDR3 length equals 13 residues. Germline V gene data show CDR1 as MDHEN and CDR2 as SYDVKM. V was cut by 3 bases and J by 8 bases, with 13 bases left in between. CDR3 residues: CASSLYGPGGYTF. CDR3 sequence (DNA): TGTGCCAGCAGTTTGTACGGTCCTGGCGGCTACACCTTC.

This clonotype came up a few times. This chain joins TRBV7-2 and TRBJ1-2, with no clear D. The length of the CDR3 is 13 residues. Germline loops: CDR1 SGHTA, CDR2 FQGNSA. V lost 0 bases to trimming and J lost 8 bases, with 10 bases between them. CDR3 nucleotide sequence: TGTGCCAGCAGCTTAGCGGCAGGTCAAGGCTACACCTTC. Amino acids: CASSLAAGQGYTF.

In this sample, this clonotype turned up a few times. V and J are TRBV15 and TRBJ2-5; TRBD2 agrees at 9 bases. The CDR3 has 16 residues. The ends lost 1 base at V and 2 bases at J; junction bases unmatched: 5. Germline CDR1 LNHNV, CDR2 YYDKDF (reference sequence). The DNA of the CDR3 is TGTGCCACCAGCAGAGGGGCTAGCGGGGCACAAGAGACCCAGTACTTC. Translation: CATSRGASGAQETQYF.